This T cell receptor beta chain was documented in a study of blood T cell repertoires in COVID-19. Study-wide background: Samples of COVID-19 (acute and convalescent) were obtained from the United States, Italy and Spain.

Per the authors' pipeline: The authors estimated nucleated cell counts from reference gene primer amplification. The repertoire was sequenced with immunoSEQ multiplex PCR; TCRdb's copy has only in-frame clones and lacks some. V, J and clone size derive from that table, while D and trimming were established from the DNA sequence. The data contain around 700,000 clones, more than 80% of them seen just once; the ten biggest clones take up about 0.24%. This CDR3 contains 18 residues. The V gene's germline CDR1 is LGHDT and CDR2 YNNKEL (reference sequence). V gave up 3 bases and J gave up 0 bases, with 19 bases separating them.

This clonotype was obtained from a woman younger than 35 with acute or convalescent COVID-19. Sequenced material: peripheral blood. The chain joins TRBV3-1 (or the pseudogene TRBV3-2) to TRBJ2-3; tentatively, D is TRBD1 (6 bases). The CDR3 loop is CASSQRGKGEASTDTQYF. The CDR3 nucleotides are TGTGCCAGCAGCCAGAGGGGGAAAGGTGAAGCTAGCACAGATACGCAGTATTTT.